These 6 T cell receptor beta chains came from one sample sequenced in a study of CD8 T cells in ankylosing spondylitis. Findings of the study overall: A TCR beta motif of under ten highly homologous variants seemed to mark ankylosing spondylitis blood.

These receptors' antigens are unknown. Using its own MiXCR run on the 5' RACE reads, TCRdb lists one record per CDR3 protein. The sample carries more than 300,000 distinct CDR3 sequences, less than 9.5% recorded once. Material for sequencing was blood, either unsorted or a sorted T cell fraction (not recorded which). These receptors were taken from a male donor with ankylosing spondylitis.

This clonotype was seen a few times. The V and J genes are TRBV18 and TRBJ1-5; D is unclear. Germline CDR1 KGHSH, CDR2 LQKENI. The CDR3 length is 14 residues. Trimming pared 0 bases from V and 7 bases from J, leaving 10 bases between. CDR3 sequence (DNA): TGTGCCAGCTCACCACCGGGTGGTCAACAGCCCCAGCATTTT. This gives the protein CASSPPGGQQPQHF.

This clonotype was picked up many times. This chain connects TRBV14 to TRBJ2-1; 10 nucleotides line up with TRBD2. The ends lost 0 bases at V and 8 bases at J; junction bases unmatched: 16. Germline lookup yields CDR1 SGHDN and CDR2 FVKESK. There are 19 residues in the CDR3. The CDR3 reads CASSQDWASGSNNRDEQFF. In DNA form, the CDR3 reads TGTGCCAGCAGCCAAGATTGGGCTAGCGGGAGTAATAATAGGGATGAGCAGTTCTTC.

This clonotype was seen a few times. The CDR3 loop reads CASSVGSGQAYNEQFF. The CDR3, as DNA: TGTGCCAGCAGCGTAGGCTCGGGACAGGCTTACAATGAGCAGTTCTTC. The chain has TRBV9 and TRBJ2-1, with TRBD1 identical over 8 bases. CDR1 and CDR2 from the germline V gene are SGDLS and YYNGEE. J lost 4 bases, V lost 0 bases, and 6 bases had no gene match. The length of the CDR3 is 16 residues.

This clonotype has ten or more counts. The chain uses TRBV4-3 and TRBJ2-3; D is unclear. Germline V gives CDR1 LGHNA, CDR2 YSLEER. The CDR3 contains 14 residues. V lost 0 bases to trimming and J lost 2 bases, with 6 bases between them. CDR3 region: CASSQDINTDTQYF. The CDR3 DNA reads as TGCGCCAGCAGCCAAGATATCAACACAGATACGCAGTATTTT.

The J gene is TRBJ2-7, the V gene TRBV19; 13 bases fit TRBD2. The CDR3 spans 14 residues. Germline V gene lookup returns CDR1 LNHDA and CDR2 SQIVND (reference sequence). The junction had 3 bases not matched to a gene; V was cut back by 8 bases and J by 2 bases. CDR3 DNA: TGTGCCAGTGGACTAGCGGGAGATACCTACGAGCAGTACTTC. Translation gives CASGLAGDTYEQYF.

The rearrangement joins TRBV20-1 to TRBJ2-1; no clear D. The CDR3 contains 15 residues. Germline V lookup: CDR1 DFQATT, CDR2 SNEGSKA (reference sequence). V was shortened by 6 bases and J by 0 bases, with 15 bases between the two germline ends. The CDR3 sequence is CSARGRLSSYNEQFF. CDR3 DNA sequence: TGCAGTGCCCGAGGTAGATTAAGCTCCTACAATGAGCAGTTCTTC.